The 25 T cell receptor beta chains presented below share a single source sample, sequenced in a study of regulatory T cells in long-lasting Graves disease. Documented time point: persistent/refractory GD, antithyroid drugs over 5 years with positive TRAb. There was RNA extracted from PBMCs, and the TCR library was made from it. According to the study, TCR beta libraries were built with iRepertoire HTBI primers and CDR3-region Arm-PCR. TCRdb processed the multiplex PCR reads anew with MiXCR; each CDR3 protein has one entry. The data show hundreds of thousands of distinct CDR3 sequences, with around 30% seen just once and around 42% held by the top ten. Sequencing used peripheral blood mononuclear cells (PBMCs), obtained when the disease was refractory, from a patient treated with antithyroid drugs. All receptors derive from a female donor with Graves disease.

Only a few counts were recorded for this clonotype. The genes are TRBV20-1 and TRBJ1-1; a possible D gene is TRBD1 (6 bases). Germline-derived CDR1 and CDR2 are DFQATT and SNEGSKA (reference sequence). This CDR3 region has 11 residues. The V end lost 4 bases, the J end lost 7 bases, and 10 bases lay between the germline ends. The CDR3 DNA is TGCAGTGCTAACAGGGCTGGTGAAGCTTTCTTT. Translated: CSANRAGEAFF.

This clonotype was seen many times. This chain joins TRBV27 and TRBJ1-2, with D perhaps matching TRBD1 (6 bases). The V gene's germline CDR1 is MNHEY and CDR2 SMNVEV (reference sequence). V was trimmed by 5 bases and J by 0 bases, leaving 13 bases between them. This CDR3 has 15 amino acids. The CDR3 bases are TGTGCCAGCAGTCTTACGGGACAAACTAACTATGGCTACACCTTC. Translation gives CASSLTGQTNYGYTF.

This chain joins TRBV6-9 and TRBJ2-7; TRBD2 agrees at 7 bases. Germline CDR1 reads MNHGY; CDR2 reads SVAAGI. The V segment lost 3 bases and the J segment 5 bases; nucleotides outside the gene matches: 10. CDR3 length: 15 residues. The CDR3 region is CASSYGGRAIDEQYF. The CDR3 DNA sequence: TGTGCCAGCAGTTACGGGGGGAGAGCCATCGACGAGCAGTACTTC.

The V call is TRBV5-1, the J call TRBJ1-2; 7 nucleotides align to TRBD1. Germline V gene lookup returns CDR1 SGHRS and CDR2 YFSETQ. V dropped 4 bases and J dropped 4; count of bases not matched to a gene: 10. This CDR3 is 15 amino acids long. The CDR3 is CASSAGDRPFYGYTF. The CDR3 nucleotides read TGCGCCAGCAGCGCCGGGGACAGACCTTTCTATGGCTACACCTTC.

This clonotype was counted at least ten times. The genes are TRBV2 and TRBJ1-6; D unclear. CDR1 is SNHLY, CDR2 FYNNEI, per germline. V lost 1 base to trimming and J lost 5 bases, with 15 bases between them. The CDR3 loop spans 17 amino acids. The CDR3 loop reads CASSEGSVRQDNSPLHF. The DNA of the CDR3 is TGTGCCAGCAGTGAAGGATCTGTCAGACAAGATAATTCACCCCTCCACTTT.

To note about this clonotype: The junction differs from germline at one of its ends, possibly a read error. The V call is TRBV6-5, the J call TRBJ2-7, with 9 bases identical to TRBD1. The CDR3 totals 15 residues. Germline loops: CDR1 MNHEY, CDR2 SVGAGI. The CDR3 DNA reads TGTGCCAGCAGTTACCGGGACAGGGTTTCCTACCAGCAGTACTTC. Translation gives CASSYRDRVSYQQYF.

This clonotype showed up just a few times. The chain joins TRBV11-2 to TRBJ2-7, with 9 bases lining up with TRBD2. The V gene's germline CDR1 is SGHAT and CDR2 FQNNGV. J was trimmed by 2 bases and V by 1 base; bases with no gene match: 3. The CDR3 is made up of 15 amino acids. The CDR3 bases are TGTGCCAGCAGCTTAGCCCCTAGCGGGGCCTACGAGCAGTACTTC. Protein product: CASSLAPSGAYEQYF.

This clonotype occurred many times. V and J are TRBV28 and TRBJ1-2; 8 bases are shared with TRBD1. CDR3 length equals 14 residues. Per the germline V gene, CDR1 is MDHEN and CDR2 is SYDVKM. V dropped 4 bases and J dropped 3; count of bases not matched to a gene: 4. The CDR3 sequence is CASSSGQAYYGYTF. The CDR3 bases are TGTGCCAGCAGTTCGGGACAGGCTTACTATGGCTACACCTTC.

A few counts support this clonotype. The rearrangement uses TRBV6-2 or TRBV6-3 and TRBJ1-5, with D possibly matching TRBD1 (5 bases). The CDR3 length is 15 residues. V was cut by 1 base and J by 0 bases, with 7 bases left in between. Germline lookup yields CDR1 MNHEY and CDR2 SVGEGT. CDR3 in amino acids: CASSYYGGSNQPQHF. The CDR3, as DNA: TGTGCCAGCAGTTACTACGGGGGTAGCAATCAGCCCCAGCATTTT.

As for this clonotype: A junction end diverges from the germline sequence, so it may reflect a read error. This chain links TRBV7-2 with TRBJ1-1, with 7 bases lining up with TRBD1. CDR1 and CDR2 (germline): SGHTA, FQGNSA. The CDR3 consists of 15 residues. The DNA for the CDR3 is TGCGCCAGCAGCCAAGAAAGACAGGGAAGGACTGAAGCTTTCTTT. Translating it yields CASSQERQGRTEAFF.

This clonotype was seen more than once but under ten times. V is TRBV6-5 and J is TRBJ1-5; 9 positions agree with TRBD1. The CDR3 is 14 amino acids. CDR1 and CDR2 from the germline V gene are MNHEY and SVGAGI. Germline trimming cut 2 bases from V and 7 bases from J; bases unmatched to any gene: 3. The CDR3 bases are TGTGCCAGCAGTTACCGGACAGGGGACCAGCCCCAGCATTTT. It is translated as CASSYRTGDQPQHF.

V is TRBV5-1 and J is TRBJ1-1, with 7 bases matching TRBD1. CDR3 size: 12 residues. V lost 4 bases to trimming and J lost 12 bases; unmatched junction nucleotides: 9. Germline CDR1 reads SGHRS; CDR2 reads YFSETQ. The CDR3 nucleotides read TGCGCCAGCAGCAAGGGACAGCAGATCTCTTTCTTT. Translated, it gives CASSKGQQISFF.

The chain combines TRBV19 with TRBJ2-5, with TRBD2 matching over 11 bases. This CDR3 comprises 17 residues. The germline V gene has CDR1 LNHDA and CDR2 SQIVND (reference sequence). Trimming took 4 bases from V and 4 from J; bases not matched to a gene: 11. The CDR3 nucleotides are TGTGCCAGTAGTACCAGGCTAGCGGGAGGTTACGGAGAGACCCAGTACTTC. Its protein is CASSTRLAGGYGETQYF.

The V gene is TRBV29-1, the J gene TRBJ2-2; D gene ambiguous. Trimming pared 0 bases from V and 8 bases from J, leaving 10 bases between. Germline loops: CDR1 SQVTM, CDR2 ANQGSEA. The CDR3 is 13 residues long. The CDR3 DNA is TGCAGCGTTGAAGATCCGAGCGAAGGGGAGCTGTTTTTT. This gives the protein CSVEDPSEGELFF.

This chain joins TRBV10-2 and TRBJ1-6, with D perhaps matching TRBD1 (5 bases). The CDR3 totals 13 residues. Germline loops: CDR1 WSHSY, CDR2 SAAADI. Trimming stripped 2 bases from V and 14 bases from J, with 13 bases between. CDR3 sequence (DNA): TGCGCCAGCAGTGAGGGGACCGCGTTGGCCCTCCACTTT. It is translated as CASSEGTALALHF.

V usage is TRBV30 and J usage is TRBJ1-5, with unresolved D. Germline-derived CDR1 and CDR2 are GTSNPN and SVGIG (reference sequence). This CDR3 has 12 amino acids. V dropped 0 bases and J dropped 6 bases, with 6 bases sitting between them. This CDR3 reads CAWSVERQPQHF. DNA for the CDR3: TGTGCCTGGAGTGTAGAACGTCAGCCCCAGCATTTT.

The chain carries TRBV3-1 and TRBJ2-7; 10 nucleotides match TRBD1. V trimming: 4 bases; J trimming: 2 bases; junction bases outside the gene matches: 8. Germline lookup yields CDR1 LGHDT and CDR2 YNNKEL (reference sequence). The CDR3 runs 16 residues. CDR3 region: CASSRRDRGVAYEQYF. CDR3 nucleotide sequence: TGTGCCAGCAGCCGCCGGGACAGGGGAGTAGCCTACGAGCAGTACTTC.

The chain links TRBV2 to TRBJ2-2, with D possibly being TRBD1 or TRBD2 (6 bases each). CDR1 is SNHLY, CDR2 FYNNEI, per germline. Between the trimmed V and J ends, which lost 6 bases and 7 bases, there was a span of 18 bases. The CDR3 consists of 15 residues. This CDR3 is CASRVRGARSGELFF. CDR3 DNA sequence: TGTGCCAGCAGAGTAAGGGGGGCCCGGAGCGGGGAGCTGTTTTTT.

This clonotype turned up a few times. The genes are TRBV11-2 and TRBJ1-1; TRBD1 might be the D (5 bases). Trimming pared 3 bases from V and 3 bases from J, leaving 8 bases between. Per germline, CDR1 SGHAT and CDR2 FQNNGV. The CDR3 has 13 amino acids. As DNA, the CDR3 is TGTGCCAGCAGCTTCAAAGGGGACACTGAAGCTTTCTTT. Amino acid sequence: CASSFKGDTEAFF.

As for this clonotype: An end of the junction differs from the germline gene, which may be a read error. V and J are TRBV11-2 and TRBJ2-4; D might be TRBD1 (5 bases). Germline-derived CDR1 and CDR2 are SGHAT and FQNNGV. There are 16 residues in the CDR3. The CDR3 DNA reads TGTGCCAGCAGCTTAGTTTGGGGATGGGGCAAAAGCATTCAGTACTTC. Amino acid sequence: CASSLVWGWGKSIQYF.

The chain links TRBV6-2 or TRBV6-3 to TRBJ1-2, with no clear D. Germline V gene lookup returns CDR1 MNHEY and CDR2 SVGEGT. V was pared by 5 bases and J by 4 bases, with 11 bases between. The CDR3 length is 13 residues. CDR3 loop: CASSPLRGYGYTF. The DNA for the CDR3 is TGTGCCAGCAGTCCCCTCCGGGGCTATGGCTACACCTTC.

This clonotype was found many times. This chain connects TRBV6-5 to TRBJ1-6, with a possible D match to TRBD1 (5 bases). The length of the CDR3 is 15 residues. The germline CDR1 and CDR2 sequences are MNHEY and SVGAGI. V was clipped by 0 bases and J by 6 bases, with 9 bases between them. CDR3 coding DNA: TGTGCCAGCAGTTACTCGGGGCAGACTAATTCACCCCTCCACTTT. Amino acid sequence: CASSYSGQTNSPLHF.

J is TRBJ2-4 and V is TRBV12-5, with 11 bases that match TRBD2. The J call is in doubt because the DNA end fits TRBJ2-1 better. The CDR3 loop spans 17 amino acids. In germline, CDR1 is LGHNT, CDR2 FRNRAP. The CDR3 nucleotides read TGTGCTAGTGGTTTCATACTAGCGGGAGAACCGCTCAATGAGCAGTTCTTC. Amino acids: CASGFILAGEPLNEQFF.

The table lists this clonotype with a few counts. The chain couples TRBV28 to TRBJ2-5; 10 nucleotides line up with TRBD1. J was trimmed by 5 bases and V by 4 bases; bases with no gene match: 16. The CDR3 contains 18 residues. In germline, CDR1 is MDHEN, CDR2 SYDVKM. CDR3 nucleotide sequence: TGTGCCAGCAGTTCCACCCCGTATGACAGGGGGCCACAGGAGACCCAGTACTTC. It translates to CASSSTPYDRGPQETQYF.

This clonotype appeared many times. The chain has TRBV19 and TRBJ2-5, with 9 bases fitting TRBD2. V gave up 6 bases and J gave up 2 bases; unmatched junction bases: 7. This CDR3 has 15 residues. CDR1 is LNHDA, CDR2 SQIVND, per germline (reference sequence). The CDR3 coding sequence is TGTGCCAGTAGCTTTAGCGGGAGCGAACAAGAGACCCAGTACTTC. This gives the protein CASSFSGSEQETQYF.